This is a list of T cell receptor beta chains from one sample in a study of blood T cell repertoires in COVID-19. TCRdb keeps only in-frame clones here, not all; method: immunoSEQ multiplex PCR. The sample consists of approximately 200,000 clones, 86% of them appearing once. The sequenced sample consisted of PBMCs or T cells enriched from blood (not recorded which). The receptors come from a woman in her twenties or thirties who had recovered from COVID-19. Both conserved end residues are part of each CDR3. The D gene is left open where the match is weak. Clone sizes are given selectively: once, few, many, or a class where the clone is expanded.

D gene | J gene | V gene | clone size | CDR3 DNA | CDR3 protein
TRBD2 | TRBJ2-7 | TRBV19 | - | TGTGCCAGTAGTCAACTAGCGGGAGCGTTCGAGCAGTACTTC | CASSQLAGAFEQYF
TRBD2 | TRBJ2-6 | TRBV11-3 | - | TGTGCCAGCAGCTTAGAATCTAGCGGGAGGGCCTCAGGGGCCAACGTCCTGACTTTC | CASSLESSGRASGANVLTF
- | TRBJ2-3 | TRBV9 | - | TGTGCCAGCAGCGGGGCCTTGGATACGCAGTATTTT | CASSGALDTQYF
- | TRBJ2-3 | TRBV2 | - | TGTGCCAGCGCCTCAGCAGATACGCAGTATTTT | CASASADTQYF
TRBD2 | TRBJ2-2 | TRBV13 | - | TGTGCCAGCAGCGCCGGGGGGGGTTACACCGGGGAGCTGTTTTTT | CASSAGGGYTGELFF
TRBD2 | TRBJ2-1 | TRBV3-1/TRBV3-2 | few | TGTGCCAGCAGCCGAGGCGGGACTAACAATGAGCAGTTCTTC | CASSRGGTNNEQFF
TRBD2 | TRBJ2-1 | TRBV11-1 | - | TGTGCCAGCAGCTTAGGGGGGGGCAATGAGCAGTTCTTC | CASSLGGGNEQFF
- | TRBJ1-5 | TRBV30 | once | TGTGCCTGGAGTGTGCAGGGCAGCAATCAGCCCCAGCATTTT | CAWSVQGSNQPQHF
- | TRBJ1-2 | TRBV4-2 | - | TGTGCCAGCAGCCCGCGGTGGACTGGAGTCTATGGCTACACCTTC | CASSPRWTGVYGYTF
- | TRBJ2-5 | TRBV27 | - | TGTGCCAGCAGCCCACGGGAGACCCAGTACTTC | CASSPRETQYF
TRBD1 | TRBJ1-4 | TRBV24-1 | - | TGTGCCACCAGTGGCAAAAAACAGGGGATAGGTAATGAAAAACTGTTTTTT | CATSGKKQGIGNEKLFF
TRBD2 | TRBJ2-3 | TRBV5-6 | - | TGTGCCAGCGTGCCGGGACTAGCGGACACAGATACGCAGTATTTT | CASVPGLADTDTQYF
TRBD1 | TRBJ2-7 | TRBV27 | - | TGTGCCAGCAGCCAGACCGGGACAGGGATGAGGTACGAGCAGTACTTC | CASSQTGTGMRYEQYF
TRBD1 | TRBJ2-7 | TRBV25-1 | - | TGTGCCAGCAGTGATCCCCAAAGACAGGGGGCAAGCTCCTACGAGCAGTACTTC | CASSDPQRQGASSYEQYF
TRBD2 | TRBJ2-7 | TRBV18 | - | TGTGCCAGCTCCCCTAACCGACTAGCGTCCGAGCAGTACTTC | CASSPNRLASEQYF
- | TRBJ2-7 | TRBV28 | - | TGTGCCAGCAATAGCGAGGCCTACGAGCAGTACTTC | CASNSEAYEQYF
- | TRBJ1-1 | TRBV29-1 | few | TGCAGCGTTGTCCTGGGGCGGCCTTACACTGAAGCTTTCTTT | CSVVLGRPYTEAFF
TRBD1 | TRBJ1-2 | TRBV29-1 | - | TGCAGCGGGGATAGGCGGGACAGGGTGGATGGCTACACCTTC | CSGDRRDRVDGYTF
- | TRBJ2-2 | TRBV3-1/TRBV3-2 | - | TGTGCCAGCAGCCTAAAGCGCGGCGGGAACACCGGGGAGCTGTTTTTT | CASSLKRGGNTGELFF
- | TRBJ2-7 | TRBV30 | - | TGTGCCTGGAGTGCGACTGGCTACGAGCAGTACTTC | CAWSATGYEQYF
TRBD2 | TRBJ2-1 | TRBV25-1 | - | TGTGCCAGCAGTGCCCCGGGACTAGCTATGGATGAGCAGTTCTTC | CASSAPGLAMDEQFF
- | TRBJ1-2 | TRBV3-1/TRBV3-2 | - | TGTGCCAGCAGCCCCCTCAGTTACACAGCAGGGGTGTTCGGCTATGGCTACACCTTC | CASSPLSYTAGVFGYGYTF